The clone carrying this TCR beta chain occurred a few times. This sample was taken from a study of human T cells and chemical hapten exposure. Unfractionated whole blood served as the source for total RNA extraction. The study's library attached unique molecular identifiers to single cDNA molecules. In the original processing: Between 23,224 and 690,600 TCRs appeared in each sample, and the median stood at around 92,000. From the reads, TCRdb called clonotypes with MiXCR, one entry per CDR3 protein. Here the V and J calls rest on TCRdb's processing, not on the authors' analysis. The sample lists 100,000 to 150,000 distinct CDR3 sequences, 8.5% to 9% occurring once. CDR1 is LGHNA and CDR2 is YSLEER in the germline V gene. V lost 0 bases to trimming and J lost 1 base, with 6 bases between them. This CDR3 is 14 amino acids long.

This clonotype originated in a human donor in good health. Some clones in this sample may be carry-over from other donors' samples. Sequenced sample: whole blood. The V gene is TRBV4-3, the J gene TRBJ1-1, with no clear D. The CDR3 protein is CASSQDTGNTEAFF. The CDR3 DNA is TGCGCCAGCAGCCAAGATACGGGGAACACTGAAGCTTTCTTT.